The source of this TCR beta chain is a study of blood T cell repertoires in COVID-19. CDR1 is MDHEN and CDR2 is SYDVKM in the germline V gene. CDR3 length equals 16 residues. V lost 5 bases and J lost 0; bases outside the gene matches: 4. Sequencing was performed with immunoSEQ multiplex PCR; in TCRdb, only in-frame clones are kept and a portion is missing. The sample yields about 360,000 clones, around 82% seen once. This clonotype originated in a man aged 25-45 years with active or convalescent COVID-19. The specimen sequenced was peripheral blood. The chain links TRBV28 to TRBJ2-1, with 10 bases aligning to TRBD1. The CDR3 is CASSTRTGGSYNEQFF. CDR3 DNA sequence: TGTGCCAGCAGTACCCGGACAGGGGGCTCCTACAATGAGCAGTTCTTC.